The source of this T cell receptor beta chain is a study of regulatory T cells in long-lasting Graves disease. Broader study findings: Whereas new patients shared 970 or so public clonotypes, persistent patients shared more, at under 3,500.

This clonotype was detected many times. Its antigen is still unknown. CDR1 SGHAT and CDR2 FQNNGV come from the germline V gene. The CDR3 runs 15 residues. Trimming left V 3 bases short and J 4 bases short, with 15 bases between. According to the study, TCR beta libraries were built with iRepertoire HTBI primers and CDR3-region Arm-PCR. TCRdb itself ran the multiplex PCR reads through MiXCR, one entry per CDR3 protein. Among about 420,000 distinct CDR3 sequences listed, about a sixth were seen once. As to time point: newly diagnosed GD, antithyroid drugs for less than 3 months. PBMCs were the source of the RNA used for TCR sequencing. An endocrinology unit in Xi'an, China, supplied the patients. These data were also filed under a second study, of T cells in Graves' hyperthyroidism and ophthalmopathy.

This sample comprised peripheral blood mononuclear cells (PBMCs), obtained at new diagnosis, from a patient treated with antithyroid drugs. The J gene is TRBJ2-5, the V gene TRBV11-2; the D is unclear. The TCR was taken from a woman aged 18-29 years with Graves disease. Here the CDR3 DNA reads TGTGCCAGCAGCTTCGCTCCCTATTCGGGAGAGACCCAGTACTTC. Translated: CASSFAPYSGETQYF.